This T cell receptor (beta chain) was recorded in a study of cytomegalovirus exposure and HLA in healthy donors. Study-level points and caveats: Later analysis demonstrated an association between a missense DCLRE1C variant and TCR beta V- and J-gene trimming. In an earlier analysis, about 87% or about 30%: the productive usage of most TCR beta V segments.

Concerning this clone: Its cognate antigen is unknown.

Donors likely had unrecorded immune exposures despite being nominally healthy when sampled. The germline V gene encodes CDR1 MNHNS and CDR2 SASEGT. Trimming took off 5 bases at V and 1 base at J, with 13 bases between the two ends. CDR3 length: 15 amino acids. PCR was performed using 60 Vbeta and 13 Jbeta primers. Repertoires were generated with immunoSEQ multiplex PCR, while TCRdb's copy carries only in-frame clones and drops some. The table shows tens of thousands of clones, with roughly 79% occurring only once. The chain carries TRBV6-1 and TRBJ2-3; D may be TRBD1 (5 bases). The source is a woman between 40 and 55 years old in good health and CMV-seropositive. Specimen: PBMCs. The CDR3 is CASSPHRQGTDTQYF. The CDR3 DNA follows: TGTGCCAGCAGTCCCCACAGGCAAGGCACAGATACGCAGTATTTT.